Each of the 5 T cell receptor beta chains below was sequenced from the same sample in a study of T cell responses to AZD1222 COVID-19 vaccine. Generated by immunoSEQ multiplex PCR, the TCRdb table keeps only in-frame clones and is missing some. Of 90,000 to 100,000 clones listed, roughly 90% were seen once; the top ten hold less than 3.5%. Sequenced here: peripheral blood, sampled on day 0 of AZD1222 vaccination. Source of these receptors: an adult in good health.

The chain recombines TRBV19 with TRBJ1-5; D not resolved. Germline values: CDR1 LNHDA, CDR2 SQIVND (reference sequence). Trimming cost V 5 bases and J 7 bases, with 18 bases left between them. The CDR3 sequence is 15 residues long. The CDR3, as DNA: TGTGCCAGTAGTTTTATCGGCCACCCGGAACAGCCCCAGCATTTT. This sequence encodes CASSFIGHPEQPQHF.

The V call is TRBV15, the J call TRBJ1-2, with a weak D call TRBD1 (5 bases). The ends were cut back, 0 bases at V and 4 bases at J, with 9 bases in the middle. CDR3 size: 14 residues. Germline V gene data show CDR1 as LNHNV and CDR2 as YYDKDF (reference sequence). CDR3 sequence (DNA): TGTGCCACCAGCAGAGACGGGGGAGGCTATGGCTACACCTTC. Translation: CATSRDGGGYGYTF.

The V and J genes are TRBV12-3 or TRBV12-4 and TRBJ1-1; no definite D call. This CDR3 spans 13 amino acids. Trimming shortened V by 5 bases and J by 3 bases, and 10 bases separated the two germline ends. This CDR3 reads CASSLFTDTEAFF. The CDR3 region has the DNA TGTGCCAGCAGTCTCTTTACGGACACTGAAGCTTTCTTT.

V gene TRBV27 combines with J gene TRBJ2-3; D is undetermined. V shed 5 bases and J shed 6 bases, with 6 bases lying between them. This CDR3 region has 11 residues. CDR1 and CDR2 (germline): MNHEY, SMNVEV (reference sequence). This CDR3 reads CASSQYDTQYF. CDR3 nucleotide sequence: TGTGCCAGCAGTCAATACGATACGCAGTATTTT.

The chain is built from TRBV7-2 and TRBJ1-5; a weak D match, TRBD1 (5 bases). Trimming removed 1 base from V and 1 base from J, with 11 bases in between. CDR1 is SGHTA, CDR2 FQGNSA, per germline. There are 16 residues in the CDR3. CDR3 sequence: CASSLGGPGSNQPQHF. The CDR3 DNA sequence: TGTGCCAGCAGCTTAGGGGGCCCTGGCAGCAATCAGCCCCAGCATTTT.